The T cell receptor (beta chain) under discussion was sequenced for a study of blood T cell repertoires in COVID-19. In germline, CDR1 is SQVTM, CDR2 ANQGSEA. This CDR3 has 15 residues. V was trimmed by 1 base and J by 2 bases, leaving 13 bases between them. This clone appeared once. Produced via immunoSEQ multiplex PCR; TCRdb's table is partial and in-frame only. The table has 35,000 to 45,000 clones, 80% to 90% seen once. The chain couples TRBV29-1 to TRBJ2-3, with a tentative D call TRBD1 (5 bases). The origin of this receptor is a human donor in a cohort sampled during active COVID-19. Input material: peripheral blood. CDR3 in DNA: TGCAGCGTTGAAGTTGAGACAGCATACACAGATACGCAGTATTTT. It codes for CSVEVETAYTDTQYF.